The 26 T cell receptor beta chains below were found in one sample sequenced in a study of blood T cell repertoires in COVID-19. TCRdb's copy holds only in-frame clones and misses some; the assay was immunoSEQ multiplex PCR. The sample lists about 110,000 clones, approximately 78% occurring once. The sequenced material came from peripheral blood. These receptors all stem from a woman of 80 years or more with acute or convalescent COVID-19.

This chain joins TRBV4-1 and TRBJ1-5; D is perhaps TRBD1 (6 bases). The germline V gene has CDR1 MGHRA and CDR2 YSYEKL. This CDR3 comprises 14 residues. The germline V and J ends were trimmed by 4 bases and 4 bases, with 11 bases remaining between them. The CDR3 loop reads CASSPGQKNQPQHF. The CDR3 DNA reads TGCGCCAGCAGCCCTGGACAGAAGAATCAGCCCCAGCATTTT.

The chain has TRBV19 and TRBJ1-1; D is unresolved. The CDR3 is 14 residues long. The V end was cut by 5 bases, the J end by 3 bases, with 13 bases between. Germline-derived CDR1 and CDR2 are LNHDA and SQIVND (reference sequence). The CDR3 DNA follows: TGTGCCAGTAGTCCCCGAGGAGTGGACACTGAAGCTTTCTTT. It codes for CASSPRGVDTEAFF.

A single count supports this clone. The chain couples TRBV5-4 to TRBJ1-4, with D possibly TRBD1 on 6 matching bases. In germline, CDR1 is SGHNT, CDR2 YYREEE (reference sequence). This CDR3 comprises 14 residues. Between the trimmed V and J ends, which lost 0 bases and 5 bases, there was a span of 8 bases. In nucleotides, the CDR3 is TGTGCCAGCAGCTTGGCAGGGACAAATGAAAAACTGTTTTTT. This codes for CASSLAGTNEKLFF. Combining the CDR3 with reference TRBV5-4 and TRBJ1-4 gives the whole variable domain ETGVTQSPTHLIKTRGQQVTLRCSSQSGHNTVSWYQQALGQGPQFIFQYYREEENGRGNFPPRFSGLQFPNYSSELNVNALELDDSALYLCASSLAGTNEKLFFGSGTQLSVL.

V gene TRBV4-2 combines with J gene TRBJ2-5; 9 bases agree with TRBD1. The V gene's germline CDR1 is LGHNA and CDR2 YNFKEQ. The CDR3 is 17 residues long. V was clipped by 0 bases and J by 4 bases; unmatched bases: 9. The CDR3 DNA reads TGTGCCAGCAGCCAAGACCCGGGACAGGGTATTCTAGAGACCCAGTACTTC. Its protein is CASSQDPGQGILETQYF.

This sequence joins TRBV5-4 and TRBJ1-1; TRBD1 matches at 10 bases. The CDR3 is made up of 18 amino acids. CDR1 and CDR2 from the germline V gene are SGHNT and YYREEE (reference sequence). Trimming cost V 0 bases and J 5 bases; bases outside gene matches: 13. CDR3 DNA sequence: TGTGCCAGCAGCTTGGCGACGGGACAGGGGCGAGGGGGGACTGAAGCTTTCTTT. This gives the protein CASSLATGQGRGGTEAFF.

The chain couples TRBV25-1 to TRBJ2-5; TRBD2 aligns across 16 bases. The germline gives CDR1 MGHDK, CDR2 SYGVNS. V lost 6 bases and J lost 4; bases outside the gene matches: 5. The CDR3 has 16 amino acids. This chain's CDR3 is CASSTGTSGRGETQYF. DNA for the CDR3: TGTGCCAGCAGCACCGGGACTAGCGGGAGGGGAGAGACCCAGTACTTC.

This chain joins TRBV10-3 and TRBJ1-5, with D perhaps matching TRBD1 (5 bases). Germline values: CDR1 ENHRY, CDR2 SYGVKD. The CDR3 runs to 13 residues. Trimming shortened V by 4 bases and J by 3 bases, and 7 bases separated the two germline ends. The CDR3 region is CAISGQNNQPQHF. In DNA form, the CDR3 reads TGTGCCATCAGTGGACAGAACAATCAGCCCCAGCATTTT.

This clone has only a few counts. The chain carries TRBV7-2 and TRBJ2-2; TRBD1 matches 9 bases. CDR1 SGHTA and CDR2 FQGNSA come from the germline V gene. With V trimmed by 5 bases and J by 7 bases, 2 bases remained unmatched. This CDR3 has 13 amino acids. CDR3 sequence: CASSRDRDGELFF. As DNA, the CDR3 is TGTGCCAGCAGCCGGGACAGGGACGGGGAGCTGTTTTTT.

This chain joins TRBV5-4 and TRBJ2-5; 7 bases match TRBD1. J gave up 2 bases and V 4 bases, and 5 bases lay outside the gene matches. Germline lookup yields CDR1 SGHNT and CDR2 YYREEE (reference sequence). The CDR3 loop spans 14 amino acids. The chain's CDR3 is CASSPGQQQETQYF. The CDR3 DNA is TGTGCCAGCAGCCCGGGACAGCAACAAGAGACCCAGTACTTC.

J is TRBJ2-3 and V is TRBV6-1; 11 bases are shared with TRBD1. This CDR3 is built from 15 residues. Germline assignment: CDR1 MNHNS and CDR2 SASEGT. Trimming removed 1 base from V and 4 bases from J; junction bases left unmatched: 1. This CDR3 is CASSEGTGGADTQYF. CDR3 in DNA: TGTGCCAGCAGTGAAGGGACAGGGGGCGCAGATACGCAGTATTTT.

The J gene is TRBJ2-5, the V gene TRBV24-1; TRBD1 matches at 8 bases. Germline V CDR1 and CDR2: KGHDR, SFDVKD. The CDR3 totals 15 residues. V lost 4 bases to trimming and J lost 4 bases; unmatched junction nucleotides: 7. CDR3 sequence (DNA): TGTGCCACCAGTGACTCCAGGGGGCGCGGAGAGACCCAGTACTTC. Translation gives CATSDSRGRGETQYF.

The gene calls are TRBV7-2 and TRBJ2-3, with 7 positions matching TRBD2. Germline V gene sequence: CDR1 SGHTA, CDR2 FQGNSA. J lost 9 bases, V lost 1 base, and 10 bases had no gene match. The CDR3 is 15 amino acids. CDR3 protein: CASSLDGGGPGTQYF. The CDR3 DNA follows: TGTGCCAGCAGCTTAGATGGGGGAGGGCCTGGGACGCAGTATTTT.

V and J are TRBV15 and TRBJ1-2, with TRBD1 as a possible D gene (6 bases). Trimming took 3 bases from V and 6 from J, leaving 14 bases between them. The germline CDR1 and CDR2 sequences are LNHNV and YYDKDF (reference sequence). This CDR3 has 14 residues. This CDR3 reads CATSSRQGFHGYTF. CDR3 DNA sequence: TGTGCCACCAGCAGTAGGCAGGGGTTTCATGGCTACACCTTC. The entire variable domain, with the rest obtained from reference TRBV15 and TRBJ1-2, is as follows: DAMVIQNPRYQVTQFGKPVTLSCSQTLNHNVMYWYQQKSSQAPKLLFHYYDKDFNNEADTPDNFQSRRPNTSFCFLDIRSPGLGDTAMYLCATSSRQGFHGYTFGSGTRLTVV.

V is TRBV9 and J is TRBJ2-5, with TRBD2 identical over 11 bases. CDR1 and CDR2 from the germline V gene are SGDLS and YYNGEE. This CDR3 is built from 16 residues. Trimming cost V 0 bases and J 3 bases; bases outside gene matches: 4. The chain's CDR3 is CASSVGVAGGEETQYF. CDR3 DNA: TGTGCCAGCAGCGTAGGAGTAGCGGGAGGGGAAGAGACCCAGTACTTC.

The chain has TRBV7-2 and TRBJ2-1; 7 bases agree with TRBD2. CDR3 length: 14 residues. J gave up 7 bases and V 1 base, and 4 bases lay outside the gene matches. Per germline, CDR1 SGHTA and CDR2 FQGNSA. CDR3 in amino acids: CASSLGLAGNEQFF. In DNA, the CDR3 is TGTGCCAGCAGCTTAGGACTAGCAGGTAATGAGCAGTTCTTC.

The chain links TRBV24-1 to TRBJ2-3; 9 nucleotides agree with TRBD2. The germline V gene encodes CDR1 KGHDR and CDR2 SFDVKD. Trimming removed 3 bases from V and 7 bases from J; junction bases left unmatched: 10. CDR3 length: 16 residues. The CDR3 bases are TGTGCCACCAGTGATGCGCCGACTAGCGGTACTTATACGCAGTATTTT. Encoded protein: CATSDAPTSGTYTQYF.

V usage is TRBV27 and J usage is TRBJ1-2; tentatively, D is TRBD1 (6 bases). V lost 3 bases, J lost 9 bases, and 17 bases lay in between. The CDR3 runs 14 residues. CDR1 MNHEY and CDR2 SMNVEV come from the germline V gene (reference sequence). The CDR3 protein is CASSFKSDSFRYTF. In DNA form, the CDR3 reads TGTGCCAGCAGTTTCAAGTCGGACAGCTTTCGCTACACCTTC.

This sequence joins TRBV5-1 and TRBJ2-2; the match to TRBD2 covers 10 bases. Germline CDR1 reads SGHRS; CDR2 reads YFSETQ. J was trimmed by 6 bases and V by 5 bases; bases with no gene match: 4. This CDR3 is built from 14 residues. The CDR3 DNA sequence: TGCGCCAGCAGAGGGACTAGCGACGCCGGGGAGCTGTTTTTT. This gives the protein CASRGTSDAGELFF.

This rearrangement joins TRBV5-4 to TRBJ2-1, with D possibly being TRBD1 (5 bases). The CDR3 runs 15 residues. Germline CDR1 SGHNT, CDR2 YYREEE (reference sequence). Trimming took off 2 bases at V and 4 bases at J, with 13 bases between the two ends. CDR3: CASSLDSQGYNEQFF. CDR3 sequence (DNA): TGTGCCAGCAGCTTAGACAGTCAGGGTTACAATGAGCAGTTCTTC.

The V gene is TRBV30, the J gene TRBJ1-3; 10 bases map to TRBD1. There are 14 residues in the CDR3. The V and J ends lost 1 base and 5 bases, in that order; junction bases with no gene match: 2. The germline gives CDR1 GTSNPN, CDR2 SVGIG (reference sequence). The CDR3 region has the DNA TGTGCCTGGAGTGGGGGACAGGGGAGAAACACCATATATTTT. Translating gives CAWSGGQGRNTIYF.

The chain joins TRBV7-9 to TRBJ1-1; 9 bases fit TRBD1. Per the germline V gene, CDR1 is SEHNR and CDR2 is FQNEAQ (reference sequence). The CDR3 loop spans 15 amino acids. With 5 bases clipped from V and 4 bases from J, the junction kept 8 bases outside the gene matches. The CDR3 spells CASSLLTGGSTEAFF. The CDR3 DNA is TGTGCCAGCAGCCTTTTGACAGGGGGTAGCACTGAAGCTTTCTTT.

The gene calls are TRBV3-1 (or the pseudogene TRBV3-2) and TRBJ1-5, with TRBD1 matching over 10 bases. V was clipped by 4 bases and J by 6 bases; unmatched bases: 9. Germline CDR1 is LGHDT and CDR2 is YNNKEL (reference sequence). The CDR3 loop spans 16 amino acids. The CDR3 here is CASSLTTGTGAQPQHF. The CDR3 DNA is TGTGCCAGCAGCCTGACCACCGGGACAGGGGCTCAGCCCCAGCATTTT.

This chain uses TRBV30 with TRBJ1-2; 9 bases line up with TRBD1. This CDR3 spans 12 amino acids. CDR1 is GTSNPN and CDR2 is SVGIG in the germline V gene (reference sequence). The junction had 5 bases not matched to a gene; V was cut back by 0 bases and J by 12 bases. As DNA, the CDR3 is TGTGCCTGGAGTGTGGGACAGGGAATGAACACCTTC. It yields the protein CAWSVGQGMNTF.

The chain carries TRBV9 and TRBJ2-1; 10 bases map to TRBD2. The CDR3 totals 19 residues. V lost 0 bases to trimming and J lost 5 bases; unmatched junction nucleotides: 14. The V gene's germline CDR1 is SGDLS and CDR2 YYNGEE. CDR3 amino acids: CASSVGPSGRATPHNEQFF. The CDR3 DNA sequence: TGTGCCAGCAGCGTAGGCCCCAGCGGGAGGGCCACCCCTCACAATGAGCAGTTCTTC.

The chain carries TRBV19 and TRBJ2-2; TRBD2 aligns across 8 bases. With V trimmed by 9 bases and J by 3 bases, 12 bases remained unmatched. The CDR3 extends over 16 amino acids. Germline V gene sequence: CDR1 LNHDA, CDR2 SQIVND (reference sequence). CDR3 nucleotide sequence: TGTGCCAGCATCGAAAGCGGGAGAGGCGACACCGGGGAGCTGTTTTTT. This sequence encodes CASIESGRGDTGELFF.

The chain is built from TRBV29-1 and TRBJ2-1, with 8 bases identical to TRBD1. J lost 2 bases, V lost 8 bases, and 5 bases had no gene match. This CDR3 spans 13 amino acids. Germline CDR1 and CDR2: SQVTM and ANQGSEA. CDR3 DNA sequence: TGCAGCACTGACAGGGGCACCTACAATGAGCAGTTCTTC. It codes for CSTDRGTYNEQFF.